This TCR beta chain appears in the sequencing data of a study of blood T cell repertoires in COVID-19. Study-level background: COVID-19 samples, acute and convalescent, were from the United States, Italy and Spain. Sources were T cells, B-cell-depleted T cells, or PBMCs; the material itself was cDNA or gDNA.

Per the original methods: Quantification of nucleated cells was approximated via reference gene primer amplification. Assay: immunoSEQ multiplex PCR; the TCRdb copy retains only in-frame clones and omits some. V and J calls and clone size are given by that table; D and trimming were obtained from the DNA. The sample yields 140,000 to 150,000 clones, more than 85% seen once. Per the germline V gene, CDR1 is MDHEN and CDR2 is SYDVKM. V was shortened by 2 bases and J by 6 bases, with 13 bases between the two germline ends. The CDR3 runs to 14 residues. The gene calls are TRBV28 and TRBJ1-2; TRBD1 is a possible D gene (5 bases). The sequence came from a man in his sixties with active or convalescent COVID-19. Sequencing input: peripheral blood. CDR3 sequence (DNA): TGTGCCAGCAGTTTAGGTCAGGGTGTAAATGGCTACACCTTC. Amino acids: CASSLGQGVNGYTF.